Included here is one TCR beta chain sequence, with context. The CDR3 is 14 residues long. The germline V gene has CDR1 MNHNS and CDR2 SASEGT. Trimming cost V 4 bases and J 2 bases; bases outside gene matches: 4. Libraries were prepared by immunoSEQ multiplex PCR; TCRdb keeps only in-frame clonotypes and omits some of them. This table has about 610,000 clones, less than 98% appearing once. These data originate in a study of shared clonotypes between healthy human individuals. V and J are TRBV6-1 and TRBJ2-5, with 7 bases that match TRBD1. Material for sequencing was naive CD4+ T cells sorted from blood. Subset here: CD45RA+ positively selected. The sequence derives from a woman younger than 45 in good health. The CDR3, as DNA: TGTGCCAGCAGTGGGGGGACAGCTCAAGAGACCCAGTACTTC. Translation gives CASSGGTAQETQYF.